A selection of T cell receptor beta chains follows, all from one sample in a study of T cells in Graves' hyperthyroidism and ophthalmopathy. TCRdb reanalysed the multiplex PCR reads using MiXCR and keeps one entry per CDR3 protein. The data contain about 290,000 distinct CDR3 sequences, roughly 15% of them seen just once; the ten biggest clones take up around 8%. The sequenced material came from blood. The receptor set was obtained from a woman aged 40 to 50 with Graves' hyperthyroidism. CDR3s include the opening cysteine and the closing phenylalanine or tryptophan. D genes are given only for firm matches. A row's size may be missing; if present it is once, few, many or a size class.

v_call	clone_size	j_call	d_call	cdr3_aa	cdr3_nt
TRBV2	many	TRBJ1-4	TRBD1	CASSLTGPTNEKLFF	TGTGCCAGCAGTCTGACAGGGCCTACTAATGAAAAACTGTTTTTT
TRBV3-1	many	TRBJ1-4	-	CASSQGGLIDEKLFF	TGTGCCAGCAGCCAAGGTGGACTTATTGACGAAAAACTGTTTTTT
TRBV6-1	many	TRBJ1-2	TRBD1	CASRPGQGALYKTGYTF	TGTGCCAGCAGACCGGGACAGGGGGCTTTATATAAGACGGGCTACACCTTC
TRBV7-2	many	TRBJ1-2	TRBD1	CASSKWDRGTYGYTF	TGTGCCAGCAGCAAGTGGGACAGGGGTACCTATGGCTACACCTTC
TRBV2	many	TRBJ1-1	-	CASSYGRDTEAFF	TGTGCCAGCAGCTACGGGCGGGACACTGAAGCTTTCTTT
TRBV4-2	many	TRBJ1-4	-	CASSHKDREKLFF	TGTGCCAGCAGCCACAAAGACAGAGAGAAACTGTTTTTT
TRBV7-2	few	TRBJ1-2	TRBD1	CASSFGQGAHYGYTF	TGTGCCAGCAGCTTCGGACAGGGCGCCCACTATGGCTACACCTTC
TRBV7-9	many	TRBJ2-1	-	CASSPDLFNEQFF	TGTGCCAGCAGCCCCGACTTGTTCAATGAGCAGTTCTTC
TRBV20-1	many	TRBJ2-1	-	CSAVTGNEQFF	TGCAGTGCTGTGACCGGCAATGAGCAGTTCTTC
TRBV2	many	TRBJ1-2	-	CASSEGERSLNGYTF	TGTGCCAGCAGTGAAGGGGAGCGAAGCTTAAACGGCTACACCTTC
TRBV7-9	many	TRBJ2-5	TRBD2	CASSLSGRAQETQYF	TGTGCCAGCAGCTTAAGTGGGAGGGCCCAAGAGACCCAGTACTTC
TRBV28	many	TRBJ1-1	-	CASNGREGVNTEAFF	TGTGCCAGCAATGGGAGGGAGGGTGTGAACACTGAAGCTTTCTTT
TRBV12-3/TRBV12-4	many	TRBJ2-3	-	CASSLGRTLHSTDTQYF	TGTGCCAGCAGTTTAGGTCGGACACTCCATAGCACAGATACGCAGTATTTT
TRBV5-1	few	TRBJ1-1	-	CASSQTQWGTEAFF	TGCGCCAGCAGCCAGACACAGTGGGGGACCGAAGCTTTCTTT
TRBV27	many	TRBJ2-1	TRBD2	CASSLETSSPSSYNEQFF	TGTGCCAGCAGTTTGGAGACTAGCTCACCGAGCTCCTACAATGAGCAGTTCTTC
TRBV6-6	-	TRBJ2-6	-	CASSYIDIPGANVLTF	TGTGCCAGCAGTTACATAGACATACCTGGGGCCAACGTCCTGACTTTC
TRBV20-1	-	TRBJ2-2	-	CSARGGRNTGELFF	TGCAGTGCTAGGGGCGGGCGGAACACCGGGGAGCTGTTTTTT
TRBV5-5	-	TRBJ1-2	TRBD1	CASSYSGTAYYGYTF	TGTGCCAGCAGCTACTCTGGGACAGCGTACTATGGCTACACCTTC
TRBV7-2	many	TRBJ2-2	-	CASGRQKLGGELFF	TGTGCCAGCGGCAGACAGAAGCTTGGCGGGGAGCTGTTTTTT
TRBV15	many	TRBJ2-7	-	CATSRVSGHEQYF	TGTGCCACCAGCAGAGTCAGCGGTCACGAGCAGTACTTC
TRBV12-3/TRBV12-4	-	TRBJ2-1	TRBD2	CASSILAGVNEQFF	TGTGCCAGCAGTATACTAGCGGGAGTAAATGAGCAGTTCTTC
TRBV19	many	TRBJ1-1	-	CASSNRIQMNTEAFF	TGTGCCAGTAGTAACCGAATACAGATGAACACTGAAGCTTTCTTT
TRBV27	many	TRBJ2-7	-	CASSYQGSYEQYF	TGTGCCAGCAGTTACCAAGGTTCCTACGAGCAGTACTTC
TRBV7-6	many	TRBJ1-2	-	CASSLVRGHGGYTF	TGTGCCAGCAGCTTAGTAAGGGGACACGGTGGCTACACCTTC
TRBV6-5	few	TRBJ2-7	-	CASSYYRAGSYEQYF	TGTGCCAGCAGTTACTACCGGGCCGGCTCCTACGAGCAGTACTTC
TRBV10-2	-	TRBJ1-1	-	CASTPGQMNTEAFF	TGCGCCAGCACCCCTGGACAGATGAACACTGAAGCTTTCTTT
TRBV7-9	few	TRBJ2-3	-	CASSFDRLDTQYF	TGTGCCAGCAGCTTTGACAGGTTGGATACGCAGTATTTT
TRBV7-6	-	TRBJ2-6	TRBD2	CASSVGLAGAGANVLTF	TGTGCCAGCAGTGTGGGACTAGCGGGAGCCGGGGCCAACGTCCTGACTTTC
TRBV11-3	many	TRBJ1-4	-	CASSLAGTRYEKLFF	TGTGCCAGCAGCTTAGCCGGGACAAGATATGAAAAACTGTTTTTT
TRBV15	many	TRBJ1-2	-	CATSRDGASYGYTF	TGTGCCACCAGCAGAGATGGGGCTAGCTATGGCTACACCTTC
TRBV7-9	many	TRBJ2-3	-	CASSLRKAGTDTQYF	TGTGCCAGCAGCTTAAGGAAAGCGGGCACAGATACGCAGTATTTT
TRBV25-1	few	TRBJ1-2	TRBD1	CASSGTAFLTGYTF	TGTGCCAGCAGCGGGACAGCCTTTCTGACTGGCTACACCTTC
TRBV18	-	TRBJ2-7	TRBD2	CASSPPLAGGAYEQYF	TGTGCCAGCTCACCACCGTTGGCGGGAGGGGCCTACGAGCAGTACTTC
TRBV20-1	-	TRBJ1-1	TRBD1	CSASSGTAHTEAFF	TGCAGTGCTAGTTCGGGGACAGCTCACACTGAAGCTTTCTTT
TRBV20-1	many	TRBJ2-1	-	CSARDPTSSYNEQFF	TGCAGTGCTAGAGATCCGACTAGCTCCTACAATGAGCAGTTCTTC
TRBV27	-	TRBJ2-5	TRBD1	CASSLTGGVGTQYF	TGTGCCAGCAGTTTGACAGGGGGCGTCGGGACCCAGTACTTC
TRBV20-1	many	TRBJ2-5	TRBD1	CSLLPGQGRETQYF	TGCAGTCTCTTACCGGGACAGGGCAGGGAGACCCAGTACTTC
TRBV5-4	-	TRBJ1-2	-	CASSSARGVRGYTF	TGTGCCAGCAGCTCCGCCCGGGGGGTGAGAGGCTACACCTTC
TRBV2	-	TRBJ2-1	TRBD1	CASSSRTGPQFF	TGTGCCAGCAGTTCAAGGACAGGGCCCCAGTTCTTC
TRBV25-1	-	TRBJ2-2	-	CASSEGGWDTEELFF	TGTGCCAGCAGTGAAGGTGGTTGGGACACCGAGGAGCTGTTTTTT
TRBV5-6	many	TRBJ2-7	-	CASSLDGGRREQYF	TGTGCCAGCAGCTTGGATGGGGGGCGCCGCGAGCAGTACTTC
TRBV15	-	TRBJ1-1	-	CATSRGTAMNTEAFF	TGTGCCACCAGCAGAGGAACAGCCATGAACACTGAAGCTTTCTTT
TRBV28	-	TRBJ1-1	TRBD1	CASSLHDRDFGNTEAFF	TGTGCCAGCAGTTTACATGACAGGGACTTCGGGAACACTGAAGCTTTCTTT
TRBV25-1	many	TRBJ1-2	-	CASSETFGYTF	TGTGCCAGCAGTGAGACCTTTGGCTACACCTTC
TRBV6-5	many	TRBJ2-3	-	CASSYSRTASSTDTQYF	TGTGCCAGCAGTTACTCTAGGACAGCCTCTAGCACAGATACGCAGTATTTT
TRBV9	-	TRBJ2-7	TRBD2	CASSVGLAGGYEQYF	TGTGCCAGCAGCGTAGGACTAGCGGGAGGCTACGAGCAGTACTTC
TRBV20-1	few	TRBJ2-5	TRBD1	CSVADRFEETQYF	TGCAGTGTCGCGGACAGGTTCGAAGAGACCCAGTACTTC
TRBV19	many	TRBJ1-1	-	CASSIFGEGTEAFF	TGTGCCAGTAGTATTTTCGGAGAGGGCACTGAAGCTTTCTTT
TRBV7-2	many	TRBJ2-1	-	CASSLLLEYNEQFF	TGTGCCAGCAGCTTGCTCCTAGAATACAATGAGCAGTTCTTC
TRBV27	-	TRBJ2-3	TRBD2	CASSFAGTSGAHPDTQYF	TGTGCCAGCAGTTTTGCAGGGACTAGCGGGGCGCACCCAGATACGCAGTATTTT
TRBV12-3/TRBV12-4	many	TRBJ2-1	TRBD1	CATEGTGWNEQFF	TGTGCCACCGAGGGGACAGGGTGGAATGAGCAGTTCTTC
TRBV11-2	many	TRBJ1-6	-	CASSLGRLNSPLHF	TGTGCCAGCAGCTTAGGACGGCTTAATTCACCCCTCCACTTT
TRBV6-1	many	TRBJ1-4	TRBD1	CASRVTGTNEKLFF	TGTGCCAGCAGGGTGACAGGGACTAATGAAAAACTGTTTTTT
TRBV9	few	TRBJ1-1	TRBD1	CASSAGTEMNTEAFF	TGTGCCAGCAGCGCCGGGACAGAGATGAACACTGAAGCTTTCTTT
TRBV6-2/TRBV6-3	many	TRBJ2-5	TRBD1	CASSYARGLRETQYF	TGTGCCAGCAGTTACGCCAGGGGGCTGAGAGAGACCCAGTACTTC